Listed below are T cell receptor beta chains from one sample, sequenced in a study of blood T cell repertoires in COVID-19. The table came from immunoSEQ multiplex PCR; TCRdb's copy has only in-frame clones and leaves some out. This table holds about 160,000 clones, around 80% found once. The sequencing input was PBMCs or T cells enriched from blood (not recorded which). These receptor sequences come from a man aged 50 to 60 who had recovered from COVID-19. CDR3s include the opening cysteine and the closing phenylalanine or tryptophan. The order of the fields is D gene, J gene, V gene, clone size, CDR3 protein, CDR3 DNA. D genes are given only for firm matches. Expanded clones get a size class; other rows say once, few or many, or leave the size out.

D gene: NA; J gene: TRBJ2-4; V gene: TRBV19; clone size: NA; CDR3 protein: CASSAQRGGDIQYF; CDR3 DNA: TGTGCCAGTAGTGCACAGCGAGGGGGGGACATTCAGTACTTC
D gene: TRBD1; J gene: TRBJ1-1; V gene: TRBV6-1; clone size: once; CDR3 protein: CASSQGTGGSTEAFF; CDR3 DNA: TGTGCCAGCAGCCAGGGGACAGGGGGGAGCACTGAAGCTTTCTTT
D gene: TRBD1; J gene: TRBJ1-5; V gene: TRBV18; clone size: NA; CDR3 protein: CASSPRSGTGQESGQPQHF; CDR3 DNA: TGTGCCAGCTCACCGAGATCCGGGACAGGGCAAGAGTCGGGGCAGCCCCAGCATTTT
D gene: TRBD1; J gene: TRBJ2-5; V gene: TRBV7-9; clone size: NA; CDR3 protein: CASSLGRGQETQYF; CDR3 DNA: TGTGCCAGCAGCTTAGGCAGGGGGCAAGAGACCCAGTACTTC
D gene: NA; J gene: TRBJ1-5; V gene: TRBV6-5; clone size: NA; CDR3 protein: CASMGQGQPQHF; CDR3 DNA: TGTGCCAGCATGGGGCAGGGACAGCCCCAGCATTTT
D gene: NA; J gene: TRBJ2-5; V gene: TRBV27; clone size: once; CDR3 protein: CASSQNQGLGETQYF; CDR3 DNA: TGTGCCAGCAGCCAAAATCAGGGGTTGGGAGAGACCCAGTACTTC
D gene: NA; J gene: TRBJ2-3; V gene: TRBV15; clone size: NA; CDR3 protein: CATSRDLSRGGADTQYF; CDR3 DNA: TGTGCCACCAGCAGAGATCTTAGCAGGGGAGGGGCAGATACGCAGTATTTT
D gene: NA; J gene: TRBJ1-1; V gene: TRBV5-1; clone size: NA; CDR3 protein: CASSFLQENTEAFF; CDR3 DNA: TGCGCCAGCAGCTTTTTACAGGAGAACACTGAAGCTTTCTTT
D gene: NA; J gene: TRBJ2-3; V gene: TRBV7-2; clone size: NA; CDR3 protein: CASSFDGGHSTDTQYF; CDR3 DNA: TGTGCCAGCAGCTTCGACGGGGGTCATAGCACAGATACGCAGTATTTT
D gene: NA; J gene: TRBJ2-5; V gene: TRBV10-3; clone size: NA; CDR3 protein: CAISDRTTEETQYF; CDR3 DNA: TGTGCCATCAGTGACAGGACAACAGAAGAGACCCAGTACTTC
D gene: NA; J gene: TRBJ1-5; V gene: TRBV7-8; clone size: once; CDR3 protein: CASSREAGIVNQPQHF; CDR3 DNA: TGTGCCAGCAGCCGAGAGGCAGGGATCGTCAATCAGCCCCAGCATTTT
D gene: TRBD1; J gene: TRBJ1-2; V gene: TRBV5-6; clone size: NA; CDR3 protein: CASSLVPGQGYGYTF; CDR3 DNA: TGTGCCAGCAGCTTGGTTCCGGGACAGGGGTATGGCTACACCTTC
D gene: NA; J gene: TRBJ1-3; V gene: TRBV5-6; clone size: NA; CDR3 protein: CASSARREGSGNTIYF; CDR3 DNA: TGTGCCAGCAGCGCCAGGAGGGAAGGCTCTGGAAACACCATATATTTT
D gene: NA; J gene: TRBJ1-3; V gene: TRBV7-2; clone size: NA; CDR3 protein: CASSSGGAVAGNTIYF; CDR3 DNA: TGTGCCAGCAGCTCCGGGGGGGCAGTAGCTGGAAACACCATATATTTT
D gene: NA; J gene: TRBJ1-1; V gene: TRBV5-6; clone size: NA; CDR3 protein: CASSLAKPGVNTEAFF; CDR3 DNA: TGTGCCAGCAGCTTGGCCAAGCCGGGAGTGAACACTGAAGCTTTCTTT
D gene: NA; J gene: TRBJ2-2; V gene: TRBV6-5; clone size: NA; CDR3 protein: CATKGTGELFF; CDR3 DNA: TGTGCCACCAAGGGGACCGGGGAGCTGTTTTTT
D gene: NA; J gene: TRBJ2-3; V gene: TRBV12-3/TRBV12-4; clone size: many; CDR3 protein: CASSSRLTDTQYF; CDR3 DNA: TGTGCCAGCAGTTCCCGACTGACAGATACGCAGTATTTT
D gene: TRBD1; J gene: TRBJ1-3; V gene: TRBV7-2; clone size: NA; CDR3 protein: CASSLGTGTGNTIYF; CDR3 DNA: TGTGCCAGCAGCTTAGGGACAGGGACTGGAAACACCATATATTTT
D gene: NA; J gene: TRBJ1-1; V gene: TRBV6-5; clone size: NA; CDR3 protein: CASTGGAYTEAFF; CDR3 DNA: TGTGCCAGCACTGGGGGGGCGTACACTGAAGCTTTCTTT
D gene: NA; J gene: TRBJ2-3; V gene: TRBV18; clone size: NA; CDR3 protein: CASSPNGGDTQYF; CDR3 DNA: TGTGCCAGCTCACCAAACGGCGGCGATACGCAGTATTTT
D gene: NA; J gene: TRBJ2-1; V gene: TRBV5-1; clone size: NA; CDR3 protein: CASSLVLGGTLRSYNEQFF; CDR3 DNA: TGCGCCAGCAGCTTGGTTCTCGGGGGGACACTGCGCTCCTACAATGAGCAGTTCTTC
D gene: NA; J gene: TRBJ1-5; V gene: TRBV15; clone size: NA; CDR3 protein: CATSRGQEFGQPQHF; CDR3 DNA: TGTGCCACCAGCAGAGGCCAGGAATTTGGACAGCCCCAGCATTTT
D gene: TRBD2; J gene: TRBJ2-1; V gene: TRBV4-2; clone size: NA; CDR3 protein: CASSRQLAPEQFF; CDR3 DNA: TGTGCCAGCAGCCGACAACTAGCGCCCGAGCAGTTCTTC
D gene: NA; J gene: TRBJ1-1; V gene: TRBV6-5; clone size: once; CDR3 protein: CASSYSRSGNTEAFF; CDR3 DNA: TGTGCCAGCAGTTACTCGAGGTCGGGGAACACTGAAGCTTTCTTT
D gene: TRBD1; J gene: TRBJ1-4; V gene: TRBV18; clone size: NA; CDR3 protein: CASSGGQGVYEKLFF; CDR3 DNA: TGTGCCAGCTCGGGCGGACAGGGTGTTTATGAAAAACTGTTTTTT
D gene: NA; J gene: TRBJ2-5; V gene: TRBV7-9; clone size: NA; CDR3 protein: CASSLASVGGNQYF; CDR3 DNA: TGTGCCAGCAGCTTAGCCTCGGTTGGAGGGAACCAGTACTTC
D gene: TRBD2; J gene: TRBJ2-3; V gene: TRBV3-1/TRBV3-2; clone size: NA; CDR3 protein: CASSQGVAGTDTQYF; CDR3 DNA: TGTGCCAGCAGCCAGGGGGTAGCGGGAACAGATACGCAGTATTTT